This T cell receptor beta chain was found in a study of cytomegalovirus exposure and HLA in healthy donors. CDR1 is SEHNR and CDR2 is FQNEAQ in the germline V gene (reference sequence). V lost 2 bases and J lost 0; bases outside the gene matches: 6. The CDR3 spans 18 residues. Primers for the PCR totalled 60 Vbeta and 13 Jbeta. The table came from immunoSEQ multiplex PCR; TCRdb's copy has only in-frame clones and leaves some out. In the table there are roughly 190,000 clones, about 80% of which are singletons. This chain connects TRBV7-9 to TRBJ2-3; 12 bases align to TRBD2. The sequenced sample consisted of PBMCs. This sequence originates from a man between 35 and 55 years old in good health and CMV-seropositive. Here the CDR3 DNA reads TGTGCCAGCAGCTTAATGTCTAGCGGGGGGGTTAGCACAGATACGCAGTATTTT. Its protein is CASSLMSSGGVSTDTQYF.